One and the same sample provided the 4 T cell receptor beta chains below, sequenced in a study of blood T cell repertoires in COVID-19. Profiling relied on immunoSEQ multiplex PCR, and the TCRdb table lists in-frame clones only, not all of them. The table includes hundreds of thousands of clones, 88% detected once. Material for sequencing was PBMCs or T cells enriched from blood (not recorded which). These receptors were taken from a woman aged 50 to 65 with acute COVID-19.

In DNA, the CDR3 is TGTGCCAGCAGGTTCCCCAGATTGACAGGGGCGGGCTATGGCTACACCTTC. This translates into CASRFPRLTGAGYGYTF. V and J are TRBV11-2 and TRBJ1-2, with TRBD1 identical over 8 bases. J was trimmed by 4 bases and V by 6 bases; bases with no gene match: 16. There are 17 residues in the CDR3. Germline assignment: CDR1 SGHAT and CDR2 FQNNGV.

The CDR3 is CASSGDKGTNTEAFF. In nucleotides, the CDR3 is TGTGCCAGCAGCGGGGACAAGGGTACGAACACTGAAGCTTTCTTT. The rearrangement uses TRBV9 and TRBJ1-1; TRBD1 might be the D (6 bases). CDR1 is SGDLS and CDR2 is YYNGEE in the germline V gene. This CDR3 is 15 amino acids long. Trimming cost V 3 bases and J 1 base, with 13 bases left between them.

The CDR3 DNA reads as TGTGCCAGCAGCTCCGGAGGAAGGGGGCAGAAAAGGTATCAGCCCCAGCATTTT. Residues: CASSSGGRGQKRYQPQHF. The chain uses TRBV7-2 and TRBJ1-5; 7 nucleotides match TRBD1. CDR3 length: 18 amino acids. Unmatched junction bases numbered 17, after V lost 4 bases and J lost 5 bases. CDR1 and CDR2 from the germline V gene are SGHTA and FQGNSA.

The chain uses TRBV11-2 and TRBJ2-4, with D perhaps matching TRBD1 (6 bases). Per the germline V gene, CDR1 is SGHAT and CDR2 is FQNNGV. V dropped 1 base and J dropped 0 bases, with 16 bases sitting between them. The CDR3 is made up of 18 amino acids. The CDR3 here is CASSLVGAYRVAKNIQYF. The CDR3 DNA sequence: TGTGCCAGCAGCTTAGTGGGGGCCTACCGGGTAGCCAAAAACATTCAGTACTTC.